This TCR beta chain came from a study of blood T cell repertoires in COVID-19. In the study overall: Sites across the United States, Italy and Spain contributed samples from acute and convalescent COVID-19. In each case, the material was cDNA or gDNA derived from T cells, B-cell-depleted T cells, or PBMCs.

The CDR3 consists of 11 residues. CDR1 is ENHRY, CDR2 SYGVKD, per germline. With 10 bases removed from V and 10 bases from J, the gap between germline ends came to 14 bases. Using immunoSEQ multiplex PCR, the repertoire was profiled, and TCRdb retains in-frame clones only, with some absent. The table lists a few hundred thousand clones, roughly 84% of them singletons. The Seattle patients, enrolled during active infection, were followed longitudinally. The chain couples TRBV10-3 to TRBJ2-1; D not certain. The sample comprised peripheral blood. The TCR sequence derives from a human donor with COVID-19, enrolled during active disease. The donor label of this sample is uncertain. CDR3 region: CASLKEEEQFF. Here the CDR3 DNA reads TGTGCCAGTCTGAAAGAGGAGGAGCAGTTCTTC.